This T cell receptor (beta chain) was sequenced during a study of Tregs in tolerant kidney transplant recipients. Across the study: The nonmyeloablative bone marrow transplants came from related graft donors, with transient mixed chimerism. The study, taken as a whole, reports: For some patients, primers changed over time, blocking nucleotide-level comparison. Few patients were studied, so findings need validation in larger groups.

The CDR3 spans 16 residues. J was trimmed by 4 bases and V by 5 bases; bases with no gene match: 10. Germline CDR1 MNHEY, CDR2 SMNVEV (reference sequence). On this clone itself: What it recognizes is unknown.

The protocol was immunoSEQ multiplex PCR, while the TCRdb copy is restricted to in-frame clones and leaves out a portion. The profile shows approximately 93,000 clones, roughly 93% of them singletons. The sequence was obtained from a human donor who received a combined kidney and bone marrow transplant. V usage is TRBV27 and J usage is TRBJ2-1, with 8 bases that match TRBD2. The specimen was CD4+ T cells from blood, collected before the transplant. The CDR3 DNA is TGTGCCAGCAGTCCCCCGGGACTAGGGACGTACAATGAGCAGTTCTTC. It encodes CASSPPGLGTYNEQFF.